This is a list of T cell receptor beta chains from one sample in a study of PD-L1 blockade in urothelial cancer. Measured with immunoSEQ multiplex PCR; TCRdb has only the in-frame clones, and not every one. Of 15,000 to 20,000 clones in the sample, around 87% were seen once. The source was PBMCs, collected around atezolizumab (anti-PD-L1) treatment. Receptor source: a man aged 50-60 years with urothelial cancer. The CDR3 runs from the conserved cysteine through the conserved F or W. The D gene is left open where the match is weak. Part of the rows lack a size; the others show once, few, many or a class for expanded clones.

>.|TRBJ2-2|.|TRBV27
TGTGCCAGCAGTTCTAGGTTCTTGACCGGGGAGCTGTTTTTT
CASSSRFLTGELFF
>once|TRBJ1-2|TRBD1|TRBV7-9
TGTGCCAGCAGCTTACCAGGGGGCAATGGCTACACCTTC
CASSLPGGNGYTF
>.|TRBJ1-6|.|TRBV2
TGTGCCAGCAGTCGGGATTCACCCCTCCACTTT
CASSRDSPLHF
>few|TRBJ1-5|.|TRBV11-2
TGTGCCAGCAGCCACAGGCCCTTTGAGCCCCAGCATTTT
CASSHRPFEPQHF
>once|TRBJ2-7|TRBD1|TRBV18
TGTGCCAGCTCCGCCATACCCCCAACCGGGACAGGGGACGAGCAGTACTTC
CASSAIPPTGTGDEQYF
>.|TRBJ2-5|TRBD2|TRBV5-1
TGCGCCAGCAGCGGTTTATCCGGGGGGAAAAGAGAGACCCAGTACTTC
CASSGLSGGKRETQYF
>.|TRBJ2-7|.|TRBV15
TGTGCCACCAGCGCCCCGGTTTACGAGCAGTACTTC
CATSAPVYEQYF
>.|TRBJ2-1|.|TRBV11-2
TGTGCCAGCAGCTTAGCGCGCACCTACAATGAGCAGTTCTTC
CASSLARTYNEQFF
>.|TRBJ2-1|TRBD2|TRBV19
TGTGCCAGTAGACAGACTAGCGCCACTCTCAATGAGCAGTTCTTC
CASRQTSATLNEQFF
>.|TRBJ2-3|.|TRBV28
TGTGCCAGCACAAGGGGGGGAGGGCCCCCAGATACGCAGTATTTT
CASTRGGGPPDTQYF
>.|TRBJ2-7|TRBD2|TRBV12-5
TGTGCTAGTGGTTCGTCGCTTAGCGGGAGTTCCTACGAGCAGTACTTC
CASGSSLSGSSYEQYF
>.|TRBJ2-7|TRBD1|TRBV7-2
TGTGCCAGCAGCTTAAGGGGGACAGGGTCCCACGAGCAGTACTTC
CASSLRGTGSHEQYF
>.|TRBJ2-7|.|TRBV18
TGTGCCAGCTCAGCCACAGGGAACAGTTACGAGCAGTACTTC
CASSATGNSYEQYF
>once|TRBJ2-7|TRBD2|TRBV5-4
TGTGCCAGCAGCTTAGGCTTAGCGGGAGGCTCCTACGAGCAGTACTTC
CASSLGLAGGSYEQYF
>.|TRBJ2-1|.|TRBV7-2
TGTGCCAGCAGCAAAAGGGTGGGGCTAGCGCTAGACAATGAGCAGTTCTTC
CASSKRVGLALDNEQFF
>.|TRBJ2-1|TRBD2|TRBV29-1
TGCAGCTTCGCGGGAGACAACTACAATGAGCAGTTCTTC
CSFAGDNYNEQFF
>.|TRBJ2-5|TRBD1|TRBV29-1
TGCAGTACTAACCGGGGACAGGAGACCCAGTACTTC
CSTNRGQETQYF
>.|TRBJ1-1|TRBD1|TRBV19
TGTGCCAGTAGCCCCGACAGGGTAGGGACTGAAGCTTTCTTT
CASSPDRVGTEAFF
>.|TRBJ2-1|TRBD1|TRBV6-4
TGTGCCAGCAGTGACTCGGCAGGGGGCTACTCCTACAATGAGCAGTTCTTC
CASSDSAGGYSYNEQFF
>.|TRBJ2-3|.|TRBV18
TGTGCCAGCTCACCACCCATAAGGGGGAGTGATGGAGAGCGCGGCGCAGATACGCAGTATTTT
CASSPPIRGSDGERGADTQYF
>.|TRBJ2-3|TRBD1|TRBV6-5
TGTGCCAGCAGACAGGGGTGGAGCACAGATACGCAGTATTTT
CASRQGWSTDTQYF
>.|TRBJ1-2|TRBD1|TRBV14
TGTGCCAGCAGCCCCGACAGGGTCAATGGCTACACCTTC
CASSPDRVNGYTF
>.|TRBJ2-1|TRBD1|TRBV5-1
TGCGCCAGCAGCCTGGGACAGATTAACTACAATGAGCAGTTCTTC
CASSLGQINYNEQFF
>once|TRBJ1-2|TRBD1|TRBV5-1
TGCGCCAGCAGCCCGGGACGGACAGGCGATTATGGCTACACCTTC
CASSPGRTGDYGYTF
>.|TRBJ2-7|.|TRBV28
TGTGCCAGCAGTTTACCCGCAAAGCACTCCTACGAGCAGTACTTC
CASSLPAKHSYEQYF
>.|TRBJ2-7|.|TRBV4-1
TGCGCCAGCAGCCAAGATTCGACAAACGAGCAGTACTTC
CASSQDSTNEQYF
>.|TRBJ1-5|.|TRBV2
TGTGCCAGCAGTGAGAGTGGGGGCAGCAATCAGCCCCAGCATTTT
CASSESGGSNQPQHF
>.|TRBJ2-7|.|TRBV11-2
TGTGCCAGCAGCTTATCCCCTCGCAGAACCTACGAGCAGTACTTC
CASSLSPRRTYEQYF
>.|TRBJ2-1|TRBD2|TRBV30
TGTGCCTGGTTCAAGTATAGTGGACTAGCGGGAGATCCAGGCCCCTACAATGAGCAGTTCTTC
CAWFKYSGLAGDPGPYNEQFF
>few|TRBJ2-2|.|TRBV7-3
TGTGCCAGCAGCTTAGCGGGGTCATGGGAGCTGTTTTTT
CASSLAGSWELFF
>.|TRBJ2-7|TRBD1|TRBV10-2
TGCGCCAGCAGACAGGGGTACGAGCAGTACTTC
CASRQGYEQYF
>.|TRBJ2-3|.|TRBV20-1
TGCAGTGCTAGTTTAATAGATACGCAGTATTTT
CSASLIDTQYF
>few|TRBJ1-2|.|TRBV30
TGTGCCTGGAGTGTACAGATAAGGAAGGATGGCTACACCTTC
CAWSVQIRKDGYTF
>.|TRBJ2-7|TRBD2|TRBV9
TGTGCCAGCAGTCCTCCTAGCGGGGGGGCCTATAACGAGCAGTACTTC
CASSPPSGGAYNEQYF
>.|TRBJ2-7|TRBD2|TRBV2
TGTGCCAGCAGTGAAGTTAGCGGGATCGAGCAGTACTTC
CASSEVSGIEQYF
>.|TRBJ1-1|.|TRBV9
TGTGCCAGCAGCCCGCTGGGGGGTGAAGCTTTCTTT
CASSPLGGEAFF
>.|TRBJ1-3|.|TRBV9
TGTGCCAGCAGCCGAACAGGGACGGTTGGAAACACCATATATTTT
CASSRTGTVGNTIYF
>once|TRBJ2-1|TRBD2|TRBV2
TGTGCCAGCAGCCGACCCTTTCCTAGCGGCTCCTACAATGAGCAGTTCTTC
CASSRPFPSGSYNEQFF
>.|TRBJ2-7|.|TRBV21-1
TGTGCCAGCAGCAAATGGCGGAGAGACCCCTACGAGCAGTACTTC
CASSKWRRDPYEQYF
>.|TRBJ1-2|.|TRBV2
TGTGCCAGCAGCAGGGAACCCTATGGCTACACCTTC
CASSREPYGYTF
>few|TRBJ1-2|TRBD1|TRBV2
TGTGCCAGCAGGTCCGGGACAGGGATTTCGTACGGCTACACCTTC
CASRSGTGISYGYTF
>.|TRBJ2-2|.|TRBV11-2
TGTGCCAGCAGCTTAGGAGTCTGGAGCGCGAACACCGGGGAGCTGTTTTTT
CASSLGVWSANTGELFF
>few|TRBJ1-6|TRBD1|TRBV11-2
TGTGCCAGCAGCCAGGGGACAGGCTATAATTCACCCCTCCACTTT
CASSQGTGYNSPLHF
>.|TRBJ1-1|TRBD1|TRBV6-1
TGTGCCAGCAGTGTGGGACAGGGAATCGGTTACACTGAAGCTTTCTTT
CASSVGQGIGYTEAFF
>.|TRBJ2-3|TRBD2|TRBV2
TGTGCCAGTCCACTAGCGGGGGGGCCAGATACGCAGTATTTT
CASPLAGGPDTQYF
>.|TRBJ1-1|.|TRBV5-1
TGCGCCAGCAGCTTGGGAGGGAACACTGAAGCTTTCTTT
CASSLGGNTEAFF
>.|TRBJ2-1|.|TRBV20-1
TGCAGTGCCACCTCCTCGGGTCAAGAGTTCTTC
CSATSSGQEFF